A single sample is the source of the 25 T cell receptor beta chains below, sequenced in a study of OX40 agonist ivuxolimab in advanced cancers. The protocol was immunoSEQ multiplex PCR, while the TCRdb copy is restricted to in-frame clones and leaves out a portion. This table holds tens of thousands of clones, 70% to 85% found once. Sequencing used CD4+ or CD8+ T cells sorted from blood, obtained in a trial of the OX40 agonist ivuxolimab. The receptors come from an adult with an advanced solid tumor such as melanoma, head and neck, liver or kidney cancer.

The chain carries TRBV2 and TRBJ2-6, with 9 bases fitting TRBD1. Germline V gene data show CDR1 as SNHLY and CDR2 as FYNNEI. The CDR3 consists of 17 residues. V lost 8 bases, J lost 3 bases, and 11 bases stayed unmatched. CDR3 bases: TGTGCCAGCGGGGGTCAACAGGGGGCGAGTGGGGCCAACGTCCTGACTTTC. This gives the protein CASGGQQGASGANVLTF.

This chain links TRBV2 with TRBJ2-5, with D uncertain. Judging by the DNA end, TRBJ2-7 fits better; the J call may be wrong. The CDR3 is made up of 12 amino acids. Germline V gives CDR1 SNHLY, CDR2 FYNNEI. CDR3 amino acids: CASSVRPYEQYF. Here the CDR3 DNA reads TGTGCCAGCAGTGTCCGACCGTACGAGCAGTACTTC.

The gene calls are TRBV10-3 and TRBJ1-4; D is ambiguous. Trimming stripped 4 bases from V and 8 bases from J, with 11 bases between. CDR1 is ENHRY and CDR2 is SYGVKD in the germline V gene. The CDR3 is made up of 13 amino acids. CDR3 residues: CAISGAYGEKLFF. The CDR3 nucleotides are TGTGCCATCAGTGGGGCGTACGGCGAAAAACTGTTTTTT.

The V gene is TRBV5-8, the J gene TRBJ1-5, with 9 bases aligning to TRBD1. Trimming cost V 6 bases and J 6 bases; bases outside gene matches: 10. The length of the CDR3 is 15 residues. Per germline, CDR1 SGHTS and CDR2 YDEGEE. For the CDR3, the DNA is TGTGCCAGCACCCTGGACAGGGGACTCGGTCAGCCCCAGCATTTT. Its protein product is CASTLDRGLGQPQHF.

The J gene is TRBJ2-7, the V gene TRBV5-8; D is unclear. V gave up 1 base and J gave up 3 bases, with 11 bases separating them. Germline lookup yields CDR1 SGHTS and CDR2 YDEGEE. There are 14 residues in the CDR3. The CDR3 region is CASSLTVSGYEQYF. The CDR3 nucleotides are TGTGCCAGCAGCTTGACAGTTTCGGGCTACGAGCAGTACTTC.

The chain links TRBV16 to TRBJ2-4, with D perhaps given as TRBD1 or TRBD2 (7 bases each). The germline V and J ends were trimmed by 6 bases and 0 bases, with 15 bases remaining between them. The length of the CDR3 is 16 residues. Germline CDR1 is KGHSY and CDR2 is FQNENV. The CDR3 bases are TGTGCCAGCAGAGCGGGACAGATACTAGCCAAAAACATTCAGTACTTC. Translation gives CASRAGQILAKNIQYF.

The chain uses TRBV7-8 and TRBJ2-1; unclear D gene. From germline, CDR1 is SGHVS and CDR2 FQNEAQ. The V end was cut by 0 bases, the J end by 4 bases, with 4 bases between. CDR3 length: 13 amino acids. The chain's CDR3 is CASSLAVYNEQFF. The DNA for the CDR3 is TGTGCCAGCAGCTTAGCGGTTTACAATGAGCAGTTCTTC.

The rearrangement links TRBV27 to TRBJ2-7; 8 positions match TRBD1. V lost 5 bases and J lost 4; bases outside the gene matches: 7. Germline V lookup: CDR1 MNHEY, CDR2 SMNVEV (reference sequence). The CDR3 has 14 residues. The CDR3 DNA reads TGTGCCAGCAGTCCTTGGACAGGGAATTACGAGCAGTACTTC. Its protein is CASSPWTGNYEQYF.

V gene TRBV27 combines with J gene TRBJ1-5; D uncertain. V lost 3 bases to trimming and J lost 7 bases, with 10 bases between them. The V gene's germline CDR1 is MNHEY and CDR2 SMNVEV (reference sequence). The CDR3 covers 13 residues. The CDR3 here is CASSFTETQPQHF. CDR3 coding DNA: TGTGCCAGCAGTTTCACAGAGACACAGCCCCAGCATTTT.

The genes are TRBV2 and TRBJ1-2; 8 bases agree with TRBD1. The CDR3 is 16 amino acids. Germline CDR1 is SNHLY and CDR2 is FYNNEI. The V gene end was trimmed by 7 bases and the J gene end by 6 bases; junction bases not matched to a gene: 16. CDR3 DNA sequence: TGTGCCAGCACTCCGATCCCTCCGACAGGGGAGGATGGCTACACCTTC. Translation: CASTPIPPTGEDGYTF.

In this sample, this clone turned up once. The rearrangement uses TRBV30 and TRBJ2-2, with 8 bases that match TRBD1. Germline values: CDR1 GTSNPN, CDR2 SVGIG (reference sequence). Trimming took 6 bases from V and 4 from J; bases not matched to a gene: 19. The length of the CDR3 is 18 residues. The CDR3 region is CACISGRQGSGGTGELFF. The DNA of the CDR3 is TGTGCCTGCATTTCCGGAAGACAGGGGTCGGGCGGCACCGGGGAGCTGTTTTTT.

The rearrangement uses TRBV19 and TRBJ2-7; D unclear. V was shortened by 4 bases and J by 2 bases, with 9 bases between the two germline ends. This CDR3 has 13 amino acids. The germline CDR1 and CDR2 sequences are LNHDA and SQIVND (reference sequence). CDR3 DNA: TGTGCCAGTAGTAGGCAGTTGACCTACGAGCAGTACTTC. Its translation is CASSRQLTYEQYF. The full variable domain, its missing parts supplied by reference TRBV19 and TRBJ2-7, is DGGITQSPKYLFRKEGQNVTLSCEQNLNHDAMYWYRQDPGQGLRLIYYSQIVNDFQKGDIAEGYSVSREKKESFPLTVTSAQKNPTAFYLCASSRQLTYEQYFGPGTRLTVT.

This rearrangement joins TRBV11-2 to TRBJ2-7; 10 bases agree with TRBD2. The CDR3 totals 18 residues. V dropped 1 base and J dropped 3; count of bases not matched to a gene: 12. Germline V CDR1 and CDR2: SGHAT, FQNNGV. Here the CDR3 DNA reads TGTGCCAGCAGCTTAGCTAGCGGGAGCGTCCTACACATCTACGAGCAGTACTTC. Amino acids: CASSLASGSVLHIYEQYF. Full variable domain (remainder filled in from reference TRBV11-2 and TRBJ2-7): EAGVAQSPRYKIIEKRQSVAFWCNPISGHATLYWYQQILGQGPKLLIQFQNNGVVDDSQLPKDRFSAERLKGVDSTLKIQPAKLEDSAVYLCASSLASGSVLHIYEQYFGPGTRLTVT.

The rearrangement links TRBV18 to TRBJ2-1; weak D call: TRBD1 (6 bases). CDR1 KGHSH and CDR2 LQKENI come from the germline V gene. The CDR3 covers 15 residues. The V end was cut by 7 bases, the J end by 10 bases, with 23 bases between. The CDR3 coding sequence is TGTGCCAGCTTAGGACAGTCCATTACCCGAGAAGAGCAGTTCTTC. Amino acid sequence: CASLGQSITREEQFF.

The chain links TRBV5-1 to TRBJ1-1; TRBD1 is a possible D gene (6 bases). The CDR3 totals 13 residues. V shed 1 base and J shed 4 bases, with 8 bases lying between them. Per the germline V gene, CDR1 is SGHRS and CDR2 is YFSETQ. CDR3 amino acids: CASSLTGPTEAFF. The CDR3 nucleotides read TGCGCCAGCAGCTTGACAGGGCCCACTGAAGCTTTCTTT.

For this clone: At one boundary the junction diverges from the germline segment, which might be a read error. The CDR3 loop is CASNWGRGQGTQYF. In DNA, the CDR3 is TGTGCCAGCAATTGGGGCAGGGGGCAAGGGACCCAGTACTTC. The chain is built from TRBV28 and TRBJ2-5; TRBD1 matches at 8 bases. This CDR3 spans 14 amino acids. The germline V gene has CDR1 MDHEN and CDR2 SYDVKM. Full variable domain (remainder filled in from reference TRBV28 and TRBJ2-5): DVKVTQSSRYLVKRTGEKVFLECVQDMDHENMFWYRQDPGLGLRLIYFSYDVKMKEKGDIPEGYSVSREKKERFSLILESASTNQTSMYLCASNWGRGQGTQYFGPGTRLLVL.

This clone appeared once. The chain's CDR3 is CASSPLAGSSSYNEQFF. The CDR3, as DNA: TGTGCCAGCAGCCCACTTGCTGGCTCAAGCTCCTACAATGAGCAGTTCTTC. The chain has TRBV27 and TRBJ2-1; no clear D. The germline gives CDR1 MNHEY, CDR2 SMNVEV (reference sequence). CDR3 length equals 17 residues. Trimming cost V 6 bases and J 0 bases, with 18 bases left between them.

A note on this clone: It is likely a read error, because the conserved phenylalanine at the end of the CDR3 is missing. The rearrangement links TRBV5-1 to TRBJ1-1; D is uncertain. Deletions cut 1 base from V and 7 bases from J, with 11 bases between. From germline, CDR1 is SGHRS and CDR2 YFSETQ. CDR3 size: 13 residues. CDR3 DNA: TGCGCCAGCAGCTTGAGAGGGCAGGTTGAAGCTTTCCTT. The encoded protein is CASSLRGQVEAFL.

This clone was seen a single time. This chain connects TRBV27 to TRBJ1-6; D is unresolved. V lost 3 bases, J lost 2 bases, and 8 bases lay in between. The CDR3 runs 15 residues. CDR1 and CDR2 from the germline V gene are MNHEY and SMNVEV (reference sequence). CDR3: CASSFRVAYNSPLHF. The CDR3 DNA sequence: TGTGCCAGCAGTTTCCGGGTGGCCTATAATTCACCCCTCCACTTT.

V usage is TRBV18 and J usage is TRBJ2-3, with D maybe TRBD2 (5 bases). V lost 2 bases, J lost 6 bases, and 15 bases lay in between. This CDR3 has 15 amino acids. Looked up from germline, CDR1 is KGHSH and CDR2 is LQKENI. In nucleotides, the CDR3 is TGTGCCAGCTCACCAGGAGCGGCTCGGGTCGATACGCAGTATTTT. This sequence encodes CASSPGAARVDTQYF.

The chain joins TRBV2 to TRBJ2-7; D perhaps matches TRBD2 (6 bases). The CDR3 is 13 residues long. The V end was cut by 4 bases, the J end by 2 bases, with 9 bases between. Per germline, CDR1 SNHLY and CDR2 FYNNEI. The CDR3 region is CASSGGGTYEQYF. CDR3 in DNA: TGTGCCAGCAGTGGTGGAGGGACCTACGAGCAGTACTTC.

The V gene is TRBV28, the J gene TRBJ1-3, with 7 bases matching TRBD1. V shed 4 bases, J shed 0 bases, and the junction held 9 bases outside the gene matches. The length of the CDR3 is 17 residues. CDR1 and CDR2 from the germline V gene are MDHEN and SYDVKM. The CDR3 spells CASSSFTGAVSGNTIYF. Here the CDR3 DNA reads TGTGCCAGCAGTTCCTTTACAGGGGCTGTCTCTGGAAACACCATATATTTT.

Here the CDR3 DNA reads TGCGCCAGCAGCCAAGATCTGGGTCTGGGTCCTGAAAAACTGTTTTTT. It encodes CASSQDLGLGPEKLFF. The V and J genes are TRBV4-3 and TRBJ1-4, with D hard to call. The CDR3 runs to 16 residues. CDR1 LGHNA and CDR2 YSLEER come from the germline V gene. V lost 0 bases to trimming and J lost 7 bases, with 15 bases between them.

The chain uses TRBV13 and TRBJ2-7, with D perhaps matching TRBD2 (6 bases). There are 15 residues in the CDR3. V dropped 5 bases and J dropped 0 bases, with 14 bases sitting between them. The germline CDR1 and CDR2 sequences are PRHDT and FYEKMQ (reference sequence). CDR3 DNA sequence: TGTGCCAGCAGCGCGGGGCTACTGAGCTCCTACGAGCAGTACTTC. Residues: CASSAGLLSSYEQYF.

The rearrangement links TRBV19 to TRBJ2-1, with 10 bases fitting TRBD2. V was pared by 1 base and J by 0 bases, with 6 bases of the junction left unmatched. The germline V gene encodes CDR1 LNHDA and CDR2 SQIVND (reference sequence). The CDR3 has 18 residues. CDR3 sequence: CASSIGRLAGGSYNEQFF. CDR3 nucleotides: TGTGCCAGTAGTATAGGAAGATTAGCGGGAGGCTCCTACAATGAGCAGTTCTTC. The full variable domain, completed using reference TRBV19 and TRBJ2-1, is DGGITQSPKYLFRKEGQNVTLSCEQNLNHDAMYWYRQDPGQGLRLIYYSQIVNDFQKGDIAEGYSVSREKKESFPLTVTSAQKNPTAFYLCASSIGRLAGGSYNEQFFGPGTRLTVL.